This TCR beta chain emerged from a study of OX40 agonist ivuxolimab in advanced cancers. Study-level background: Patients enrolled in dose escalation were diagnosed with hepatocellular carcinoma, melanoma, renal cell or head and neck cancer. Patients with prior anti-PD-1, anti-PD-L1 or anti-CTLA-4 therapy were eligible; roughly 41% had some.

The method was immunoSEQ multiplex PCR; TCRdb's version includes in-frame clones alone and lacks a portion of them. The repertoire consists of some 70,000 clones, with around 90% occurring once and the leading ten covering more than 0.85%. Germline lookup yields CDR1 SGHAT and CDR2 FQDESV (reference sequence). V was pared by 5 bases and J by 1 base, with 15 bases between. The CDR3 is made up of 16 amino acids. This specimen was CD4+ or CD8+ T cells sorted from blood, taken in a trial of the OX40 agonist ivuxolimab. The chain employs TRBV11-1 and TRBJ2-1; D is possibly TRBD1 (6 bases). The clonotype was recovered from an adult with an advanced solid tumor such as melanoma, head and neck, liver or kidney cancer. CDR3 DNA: TGTGCCAGCAGCGGACAGCCGTCCGTGTCCTACAATGAGCAGTTCTTC. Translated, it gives CASSGQPSVSYNEQFF.